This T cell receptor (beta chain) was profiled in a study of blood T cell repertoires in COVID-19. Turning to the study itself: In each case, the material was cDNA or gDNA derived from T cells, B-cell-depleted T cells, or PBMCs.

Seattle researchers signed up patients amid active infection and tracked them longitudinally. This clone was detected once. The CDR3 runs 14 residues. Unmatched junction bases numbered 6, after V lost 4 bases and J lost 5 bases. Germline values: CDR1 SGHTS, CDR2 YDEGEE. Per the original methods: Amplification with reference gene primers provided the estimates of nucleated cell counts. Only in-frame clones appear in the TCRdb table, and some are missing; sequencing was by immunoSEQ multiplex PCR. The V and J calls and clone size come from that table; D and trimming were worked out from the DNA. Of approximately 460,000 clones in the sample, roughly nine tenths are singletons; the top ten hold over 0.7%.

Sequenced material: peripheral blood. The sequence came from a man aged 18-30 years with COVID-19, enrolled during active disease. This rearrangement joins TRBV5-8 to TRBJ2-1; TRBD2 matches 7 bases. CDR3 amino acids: CASSGGELDNEQFF. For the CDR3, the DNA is TGTGCCAGCAGCGGGGGGGAACTAGACAATGAGCAGTTCTTC.